This record looks at one TCR beta chain sequence and its context. Its antigen is still unknown. No quality values exist for individual bases; no much larger clone is one base distant. The CDR3 spans 15 residues, from the cysteine through the phenylalanine. The only DNA kept is the CDR3, 45 bases in frame from the first base. For CDR1 and CDR2, the germline V gene lists MNHEY and SVGEGT. Trimming leaves V shorter by 4 bases and J shorter by 9 bases, with the junction holding 15 bases beyond the gene matches. Collaborating institutions collected whole blood in K2EDTA tubes following their own protocols. For TCRbeta analysis, collaborators shipped samples as frozen whole blood, isolated PBMCs, or DNA extracted from either of those sample types. TCRbeta CDR3 regions were amplified from genomic DNA using the immunoSEQ Assay, a bias-controlled multiplex PCR. Regarding the original processing steps: Nucleated cell counts per sample were estimated from amplification of reference gene primers within the assay. Sequence reads were collapsed and filtered to measure the absolute abundance of every unique TCRbeta CDR3 rearrangement. For each sample, productive Simpson clonality was calculated by taking the square root of Simpson's diversity index across productive rearrangements. This is the immuneACCESS table as TCRdb keeps it, with only in-frame sequences that have V and J called. A part of the clones is gone; compared with another copy, unresolved V genes explain less than half, and the rest is unexplained. V and J calls and clone size follow that table, whereas D and trimming were derived from the DNA. Counted in this sample were 210,000 or so clones; more than 75% of them appeared once. 12% of the sample lies in the top ten.

The data were obtained in a study of blood T cell repertoires in COVID-19 (dated by TCRdb to 2018 to 2020). A note on the overall study: Samples from collaborators originated in the United States, Italy and Spain and spanned both the acute and convalescent phases of COVID-19. The material from the prospective study consisted of cDNA or gDNA derived from T cells, B-cell-depleted T cells, or PBMCs. The dataset comprised deeply sampled blood TCRbeta repertoires from subjects exposed to, actively infected with, or recovered from COVID-19. The repertoires were made available in a free public database intended to serve as a resource for research on the immune response to SARS-CoV-2. The samples were drawn from two sources: the first 160 participants of the ongoing ImmuneRACE study, and 1,000 to 1,500 subjects contributed by 6 global collaborators. A de-identified subject ID, COVID-19 status, age in years and sex were almost always included in the sample metadata. Where available, HLA class I and class II types were obtained from metadata supplied by the sample provider rather than from assay-based typing. What the work shows at the level of the full study, not this receptor alone: The quantity of clinical and demographic metadata differed by source and by participant and was supplied without curation.

The specimen was peripheral blood. The chain uses TRBV6-2 or TRBV6-3 and TRBJ2-7; 7 bases in between match TRBD1. The sequence was collected from a woman between 35 and 50 years old with acute or convalescent COVID-19. The bases read TGTGCCAGCAGTTTTGAGACAGGGTGGACCACAGGGCAGTACTTC. It translates as CASSFETGWTTGQYF.